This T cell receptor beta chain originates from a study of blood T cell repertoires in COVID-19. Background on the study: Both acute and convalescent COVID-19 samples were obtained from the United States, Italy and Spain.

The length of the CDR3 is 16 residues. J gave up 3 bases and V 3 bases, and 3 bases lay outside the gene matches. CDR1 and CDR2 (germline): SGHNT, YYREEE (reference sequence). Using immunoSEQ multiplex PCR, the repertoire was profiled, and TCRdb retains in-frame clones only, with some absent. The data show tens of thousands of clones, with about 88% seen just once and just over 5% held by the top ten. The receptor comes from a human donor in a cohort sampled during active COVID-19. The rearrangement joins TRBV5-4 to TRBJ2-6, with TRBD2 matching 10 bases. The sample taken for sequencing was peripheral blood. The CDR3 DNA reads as TGTGCCAGCAGCTCGCGACTAGCGGGTGGGGCCAACGTCCTGACTTTC. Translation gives CASSSRLAGGANVLTF.